This is a list of T cell receptor beta chains from one sample in a study of blood T cell repertoires in COVID-19. Sequenced by immunoSEQ multiplex PCR; TCRdb stores in-frame clones only, minus some. The profile shows tens of thousands of clones, 75% to 90% of them singletons. What was sequenced was peripheral blood. These receptors originate from a man aged 50-60 years with active or convalescent COVID-19. Both conserved end residues are part of each CDR3. The D gene is left open where the match is weak. Clone size is given for some rows only: seen once, a few or many times, or a class if the clone is expanded.

TRBJ2-7	TRBV28	NA	TRBD2	TGTGCCAGCAGCTATTACTCGGGACTAGCGGGATATAGTAGGTACGAGCAGTACTTC	CASSYYSGLAGYSRYEQYF
TRBJ2-2	TRBV5-1	NA	TRBD2	TGCGCCAGCACGGAGACTAGCGGAATAAACACCGGGGAGCTGTTTTTT	CASTETSGINTGELFF
TRBJ2-3	TRBV27	NA	NA	TGTGCCAGCAGTTCCCTAGGACTCAACACAGATACGCAGTATTTT	CASSSLGLNTDTQYF
TRBJ2-7	TRBV19	NA	NA	TGTGCCAGTAGTACCCAGATACAGGGACCCCTGCAGTACGAGCAGTACTTC	CASSTQIQGPLQYEQYF
TRBJ1-6	TRBV4-1	NA	TRBD1	TGCGCCAGCAGCCAAGGAGACAGGGGAGGTTCACCCCTCCACTTT	CASSQGDRGGSPLHF
TRBJ1-5	TRBV28	few	NA	TGTGCCAGCAGTTTACTCTTTTCGGGCAATCAGCCCCAGCATTTT	CASSLLFSGNQPQHF
TRBJ2-1	TRBV9	NA	TRBD1	TGTGCCAGCAGCGTAGGAGGGACAGGGAGCAATGAGCAGTTCTTC	CASSVGGTGSNEQFF
TRBJ2-3	TRBV3-1/TRBV3-2	NA	NA	TGTGCCAGCAGCCAAGATCTGGCCCGCACAGATACGCAGTATTTT	CASSQDLARTDTQYF
TRBJ1-4	TRBV7-8	once	NA	TGTGCCAGCAGCTGGACAGCAACTAATGAAAAACTGTTTTTT	CASSWTATNEKLFF
TRBJ1-2	TRBV30	few	NA	TGTGCCTGGAGTGCGAGGGATGGCTACACCTTC	CAWSARDGYTF